The 24 T cell receptor beta chains below come from one sample, sequenced in a study of cytomegalovirus exposure and HLA in healthy donors (dated by TCRdb to the late 2010s). Libraries were built with the immunoSEQ multiplex PCR assay. For the multiplex PCR, a mixture combining 60 forward primers for TCR Vbeta segments and 13 reverse primers for TCR Jbeta segments was used. The table comes from immuneACCESS by way of TCRdb, which keeps in-frame sequences with V and J called. Part of the clones is missing from these tables; in studies checked, under half for an unresolved V gene and the rest for unknown reasons. Present in this sample are some 150,000 clones, around 80% of which were seen just once. The ten largest clones represent roughly 3.2% of the sample. The sequencing sample was made of PBMCs. Every receptor here comes from a man aged 18 to 29 in good health and CMV-seropositive.

This chain links TRBV28 with TRBJ1-1; no firm D call. Germline V gives CDR1 MDHEN, CDR2 SYDVKM. Trimming shortened V by 1 base and J by 5 bases, and 11 bases separated the two germline ends. The CDR3 has 14 amino acids. The CDR3 DNA is TGTGCCAGCAGTTTATCCTTGACAACAACTGAAGCTTTCTTT. Translation: CASSLSLTTTEAFF.

This chain connects TRBV7-9 to TRBJ2-3, with D possibly matching TRBD2 (6 bases). This CDR3 comprises 17 residues. V dropped 6 bases and J dropped 3 bases, with 22 bases sitting between them. Germline V gene data show CDR1 as SEHNR and CDR2 as FQNEAQ (reference sequence). The CDR3 nucleotides read TGTGCCAGCAGATCCCTCGGCAGGGAGGAGTTAACAGATACGCAGTATTTT. This translates into CASRSLGREELTDTQYF.

V and J are TRBV21-1 and TRBJ1-1; TRBD1 is the table's D call, not checked against the DNA. TRBV21-1 is shown as a pseudogene. The CDR3 runs 16 residues. The CDR3 DNA follows: TGTGCCAGCAGCAATAACAGGGGTGGTGTGAACACTGAAGCTTTCTTT. Its translation: CASSNNRGGVNTEAFF.

The chain couples TRBV28 to TRBJ2-7; possible D gene TRBD2, 6 bases. The CDR3 consists of 16 residues. Germline V gives CDR1 MDHEN, CDR2 SYDVKM. V lost 6 bases and J 2 bases, leaving 20 bases between the germline ends. CDR3 DNA: TGTGCCAGCAGCGTGCCGGGGGTGCAGACCCCCTACGAGCAGTACTTC. Translation: CASSVPGVQTPYEQYF.

This clone appeared a few times. V is TRBV6-4 and J is TRBJ2-1; 8 bases are a match to TRBD2. Trimming removed 3 bases from V and 8 bases from J; junction bases left unmatched: 6. CDR1 and CDR2 (germline): MRHNA, SNTAGT. The CDR3 contains 14 residues. CDR3 sequence reads: CASSEGGAGDEQFF. The CDR3 nucleotides are TGTGCCAGCAGTGAAGGTGGAGCGGGGGATGAGCAGTTCTTC.

The chain employs TRBV25-1 and TRBJ2-3; possibly TRBD1 for D (6 bases). The germline CDR1 and CDR2 sequences are MGHDK and SYGVNS. This CDR3 region has 15 residues. The V and J ends lost 3 bases and 6 bases respectively, with 16 bases between them. DNA of the CDR3: TGTGCCAGCAGTGACAGGGGTAAAGGCTATGATACGCAGTATTTT. Translated: CASSDRGKGYDTQYF.

This chain connects TRBV7-9 to TRBJ2-3; D gene uncertain. Between the trimmed V and J ends, which lost 3 bases and 4 bases, there was a span of 14 bases. There are 15 residues in the CDR3. Germline CDR1 SEHNR, CDR2 FQNEAQ (reference sequence). CDR3 in DNA: TGTGCCAGCAGCTTGCGAGAGGATGTCGCAGATACGCAGTATTTT. It is translated as CASSLREDVADTQYF.

The CDR3 bases are TGCAGCGTTGAGGCCAGGTCTTACGAGCAGTACTTC. It encodes CSVEARSYEQYF. The rearrangement joins TRBV29-1 to TRBJ2-7; unclear D gene. Trimming removed 3 bases from V and 4 bases from J, with 10 bases in between. The CDR3 spans 12 residues. Germline V gene lookup returns CDR1 SQVTM and CDR2 ANQGSEA.

This clone was seen more than once but under ten times. This chain uses TRBV6-6 with TRBJ2-3, with D possibly matching TRBD1 (5 bases). Per germline, CDR1 MNHNY and CDR2 SVGAGI (reference sequence). Between the trimmed V and J ends, which lost 5 bases and 10 bases, there was a span of 13 bases. This CDR3 is built from 12 residues. Here the CDR3 DNA reads TGTGCCAGCAGTCAAGGGTGGGGCCCGCAGTATTTT. Translation gives CASSQGWGPQYF.

The J gene is TRBJ1-2, the V gene TRBV29-1, with D possibly matching TRBD1 (5 bases). This CDR3 comprises 13 residues. CDR1 and CDR2 (germline): SQVTM, ANQGSEA. Trimming pared 7 bases from V and 3 bases from J, leaving 15 bases between. The CDR3 sequence: CSGRTGEDYGYTF. Here the CDR3 DNA reads TGCAGCGGCCGGACGGGGGAAGACTATGGCTACACCTTC.

CDR3 DNA: TGCGCCAGCAGCCAAGTTTGGGGCAGTGATTACAATGAGCAGTTCTTC. Translating gives CASSQVWGSDYNEQFF. This chain connects TRBV4-1 to TRBJ2-1, with D possibly TRBD1 on 5 matching bases. V dropped 1 base and J dropped 4 bases, with 14 bases sitting between them. The CDR3 totals 16 residues. Germline CDR1 is MGHRA and CDR2 is YSYEKL.

The J gene is TRBJ1-5, the V gene TRBV27, with D possibly being TRBD1 (6 bases). Germline lookup yields CDR1 MNHEY and CDR2 SMNVEV (reference sequence). CDR3 length equals 15 residues. The ends were cut back, 2 bases at V and 4 bases at J, with 12 bases in the middle. CDR3 in DNA: TGTGCCAGCAGTTTACCGGACAGTCTGAATCAGCCCCAGCATTTT. Its translation is CASSLPDSLNQPQHF.

This clone was observed a single time. V is TRBV9 and J is TRBJ2-6; weak D call: TRBD1 (6 bases). CDR3 length equals 17 residues. Germline values: CDR1 SGDLS, CDR2 YYNGEE. V dropped 4 bases and J dropped 0 bases, with 14 bases sitting between them. The chain's CDR3 is CASSSKDRFSGANVLTF. The CDR3 DNA reads TGTGCCAGCAGCTCAAAAGACAGGTTCTCTGGGGCCAACGTCCTGACTTTC.

This chain joins TRBV6-5 and TRBJ2-1; TRBD2 matches 8 bases. V gave up 2 bases and J gave up 0 bases; unmatched junction bases: 3. Per the germline V gene, CDR1 is MNHEY and CDR2 is SVGAGI. The CDR3 is 16 residues long. The DNA for the CDR3 is TGTGCCAGCAGTTACGGTGGGACTAGCTCCTACAATGAGCAGTTCTTC. Translation: CASSYGGTSSYNEQFF.

This clone was seen more than once but under ten times. The junction shows a germline mismatch at one end, possibly a read error. The CDR3 DNA reads TGTGCCAGCAGCTTGGTAGCCACAAACCCCTCTCTCCACTTC. Translating gives CASSLVATNPSLHF. The chain uses TRBV5-5 and TRBJ2-4; D is uncertain. Germline lookup yields CDR1 SGHKS and CDR2 YYEKEE (reference sequence). This CDR3 is built from 14 residues.

The chain carries TRBV5-1 and TRBJ2-7; 13 bases fit TRBD2. The CDR3 is 18 amino acids. V gave up 0 bases and J gave up 1 base; unmatched junction bases: 7. Germline CDR1 is SGHRS and CDR2 is YFSETQ. DNA of the CDR3: TGCGCCAGCAGCTTGGGGACTAGCGGGAGCAAAGTTTCCTACGAGCAGTACTTC. Its translation is CASSLGTSGSKVSYEQYF.

This clone showed up just a few times. The V gene is TRBV6-5, the J gene TRBJ1-1; possibly TRBD1 for D (6 bases). V gave up 2 bases and J gave up 1 base, with 8 bases separating them. CDR3 length: 14 residues. CDR1 is MNHEY and CDR2 is SVGAGI in the germline V gene. The CDR3 reads CASSYATGNTEAFF. The CDR3 DNA reads as TGTGCCAGCAGTTACGCGACAGGGAACACTGAAGCTTTCTTT.

In DNA form, the CDR3 reads TGTGCCAGCAGCTTATGGCCGGGAGACGGGGGGCGCAACGAGCAGTACTTC. Translated, it gives CASSLWPGDGGRNEQYF. This chain joins TRBV7-3 and TRBJ2-7, with D tentatively TRBD2 (7 bases). V was pared by 2 bases and J by 5 bases, with 22 bases between. The germline CDR1 and CDR2 sequences are SGHTA and FQGTGA. The CDR3 consists of 17 residues. Using reference TRBV7-3 and TRBJ2-7 for the parts outside the CDR3, the full variable domain is GAGVSQTPSNKVTEKGKYVELRCDPISGHTALYWYRQSLGQGPEFLIYFQGTGAADDSGLPNDRFFAVRPEGSVSTLKIQRTERGDSAVYLCASSLWPGDGGRNEQYFGPGTRLTVT.

The rearrangement uses TRBV9 and TRBJ1-2, with 8 bases matching TRBD1. V dropped 0 bases and J dropped 2; count of bases not matched to a gene: 6. The CDR3 spans 16 residues. Germline CDR1 is SGDLS and CDR2 is YYNGEE. CDR3 DNA: TGTGCCAGCAGCGTAGTCGAGGGACAGGACAACTATGGCTACACCTTC. It codes for CASSVVEGQDNYGYTF.

The rearrangement links TRBV9 to TRBJ2-7; the match to TRBD2 covers 9 bases. The CDR3 loop spans 15 amino acids. CDR1 is SGDLS, CDR2 YYNGEE, per germline. After removal of 0 bases from V and 3 bases from J, the junction contained 4 bases not matched to a gene. CDR3 DNA: TGTGCCAGCAGCGTAGCGACTAGCGGTTTCTACGAGCAGTACTTC. It codes for CASSVATSGFYEQYF.

This clone was detected once. The chain recombines TRBV27 with TRBJ2-6; no definite D call. V was trimmed by 3 bases and J by 0 bases, leaving 6 bases between them. Germline loops: CDR1 MNHEY, CDR2 SMNVEV (reference sequence). The length of the CDR3 is 15 residues. The CDR3 region is CASSFRSSGANVLTF. In nucleotides, the CDR3 is TGTGCCAGCAGTTTTAGGAGCTCTGGGGCCAACGTCCTGACTTTC.

This clone was found a few times. The chain couples TRBV9 to TRBJ1-1; TRBD1 aligns across 8 bases. In germline, CDR1 is SGDLS, CDR2 YYNGEE. J lost 5 bases, V lost 3 bases, and 9 bases had no gene match. This CDR3 comprises 15 residues. The DNA of the CDR3 is TGTGCCAGCAGCGACCAGACAGGGGAGGTTACTGAAGCTTTCTTT. It codes for CASSDQTGEVTEAFF.

This chain links TRBV5-1 with TRBJ1-3; TRBD1 matches 9 bases. The V segment lost 3 bases and the J segment 0 bases; nucleotides outside the gene matches: 4. CDR3 size: 16 residues. Germline CDR1 SGHRS, CDR2 YFSETQ. The CDR3 region is CASSWGQGASGNTIYF. The CDR3 nucleotides are TGCGCCAGCAGCTGGGGACAGGGTGCCTCTGGAAACACCATATATTTT. The entire variable domain, with the rest obtained from reference TRBV5-1 and TRBJ1-3, is as follows: KAGVTQTPRYLIKTRGQQVTLSCSPISGHRSVSWYQQTPGQGLQFLFEYFSETQRNKGNFPGRFSGRQFSNSRSEMNVSTLELGDSALYLCASSWGQGASGNTIYFGEGSWLTVV.

This clone was seen only a few times. J is TRBJ2-1 and V is TRBV18; TRBD1 matches at 9 bases. CDR3 size: 15 residues. V dropped 2 bases and J dropped 8; count of bases not matched to a gene: 7. CDR1 is KGHSH, CDR2 LQKENI, per germline. This chain's CDR3 is CASSPRAGTGHEQFF. The CDR3 DNA reads TGTGCCAGCTCACCAAGGGCCGGGACAGGGCATGAGCAGTTCTTC.